The next 8 T cell receptor beta chains were all read from a single sample in a study of blood T cells in healthy people across ages. A second 7 to 11 cycle PCR used barcoded and J-beta primers. TCRdb re-called the 5' RACE reads with MiXCR, one entry per CDR3 protein. The table lists 1.5 million to 2 million distinct CDR3 sequences, 49% of them singletons, with 2.1% in the top ten. The sample was blood. The receptor set was obtained from a woman aged 40 to 49 in good health.

The V gene is TRBV4-2, the J gene TRBJ1-5, with D hard to call. The V gene's germline CDR1 is LGHNA and CDR2 YNFKEQ. The CDR3 spans 17 residues. V gave up 0 bases and J gave up 0 bases, with 12 bases separating them. CDR3 protein: CASSQDQLEYSNQPQHF. The CDR3 DNA is TGTGCCAGCAGCCAAGATCAGCTAGAATATAGCAATCAGCCCCAGCATTTT.

This clonotype has just one count. The V call is TRBV3-1, the J call TRBJ2-1, with unresolved D. The V gene's germline CDR1 is LGHDT and CDR2 YNNKEL (reference sequence). The CDR3 loop spans 14 amino acids. V was pared by 4 bases and J by 4 bases, with 11 bases between. CDR3 amino acids: CASSPMVRYNEQFF. The CDR3 bases are TGTGCCAGCAGCCCGATGGTCCGTTACAATGAGCAGTTCTTC.

The genes are TRBV2 and TRBJ2-1; 13 positions agree with TRBD2. V was pared by 8 bases and J by 9 bases, with 7 bases of the junction left unmatched. This CDR3 contains 14 residues. CDR1 SNHLY and CDR2 FYNNEI come from the germline V gene. The CDR3 coding sequence is TGTGCCAGCCAGGGGGGACTAGCGGGGCCTGAGCAGTTCTTC. As protein: CASQGGLAGPEQFF.

This chain uses TRBV27 with TRBJ2-3; 10 bases are a match to TRBD2. The length of the CDR3 is 15 residues. Unmatched junction bases numbered 5, after V lost 7 bases and J lost 1 base. From germline, CDR1 is MNHEY and CDR2 SMNVEV (reference sequence). The CDR3 protein is CASTLGTSGTDTQYF. Here the CDR3 DNA reads TGTGCCAGCACTCTCGGGACTAGCGGCACAGATACGCAGTATTTT.

V gene TRBV5-1 combines with J gene TRBJ1-1, with D unclear. With 4 bases removed from V and 4 bases from J, the gap between germline ends came to 11 bases. This CDR3 contains 13 residues. CDR1 and CDR2 (germline): SGHRS, YFSETQ. CDR3 in DNA: TGCGCCAGCAGCCTTGGTCGGACCACTGAAGCTTTCTTT. Protein: CASSLGRTTEAFF.

This clonotype was detected once. The chain uses TRBV6-2 or TRBV6-3 and TRBJ1-4; a weak D match, TRBD1 (5 bases). Germline V gene data show CDR1 as MNHEY and CDR2 as SVGEGT. The CDR3 totals 16 residues. Trimming pared 6 bases from V and 5 bases from J, leaving 19 bases between. CDR3 sequence reads: CASSAGTSVENEKLFF. Written as DNA, the CDR3 is TGTGCCAGCAGCGCCGGGACCTCGGTGGAAAATGAAAAACTGTTTTTT.

The rearrangement links TRBV3-1 to TRBJ1-1, with 8 bases fitting TRBD1. Germline CDR1 reads LGHDT; CDR2 reads YNNKEL (reference sequence). The CDR3 sequence is 15 residues long. The V gene end was trimmed by 6 bases and the J gene end by 1 base; junction bases not matched to a gene: 7. CDR3 sequence: CASRRKGQGNTEAFF. The CDR3 bases are TGTGCCAGCAGAAGAAAAGGACAGGGGAACACTGAAGCTTTCTTT. Variable domain in full (rest from reference TRBV3-1 and TRBJ1-1): DTAVSQTPKYLVTQMGNDKSIKCEQNLGHDTMYWYKQDSKKFLKIMFSYNNKELIINETVPNRFSPKSPDKAHLNLHINSLELGDSAVYFCASRRKGQGNTEAFFGQGTRLTVV.

This sequence joins TRBV7-9 and TRBJ2-1, with TRBD1 matching 7 bases. CDR1 and CDR2 from the germline V gene are SEHNR and FQNEAQ (reference sequence). CDR3 size: 15 residues. The V and J ends lost 5 bases and 10 bases, in that order; junction bases with no gene match: 14. The DNA for the CDR3 is TGTGCCAGCAGCCAAGAGGGGGCCAGGGGGTTCGAGCAGTTCTTC. Translation: CASSQEGARGFEQFF.